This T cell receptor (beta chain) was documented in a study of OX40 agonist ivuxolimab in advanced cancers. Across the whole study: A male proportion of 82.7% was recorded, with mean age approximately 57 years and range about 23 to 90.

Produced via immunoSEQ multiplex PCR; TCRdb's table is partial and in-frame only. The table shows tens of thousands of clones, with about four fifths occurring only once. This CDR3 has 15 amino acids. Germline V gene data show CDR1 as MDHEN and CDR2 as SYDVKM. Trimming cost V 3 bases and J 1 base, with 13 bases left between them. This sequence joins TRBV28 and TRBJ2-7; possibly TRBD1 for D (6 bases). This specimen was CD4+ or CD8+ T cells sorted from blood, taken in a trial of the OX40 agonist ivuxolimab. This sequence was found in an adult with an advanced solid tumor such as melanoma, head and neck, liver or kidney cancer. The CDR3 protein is CASSFSPGQSYEQYV. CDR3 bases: TGTGCCAGCAGTTTCTCCCCAGGACAGTCCTACGAGCAGTACGTC.